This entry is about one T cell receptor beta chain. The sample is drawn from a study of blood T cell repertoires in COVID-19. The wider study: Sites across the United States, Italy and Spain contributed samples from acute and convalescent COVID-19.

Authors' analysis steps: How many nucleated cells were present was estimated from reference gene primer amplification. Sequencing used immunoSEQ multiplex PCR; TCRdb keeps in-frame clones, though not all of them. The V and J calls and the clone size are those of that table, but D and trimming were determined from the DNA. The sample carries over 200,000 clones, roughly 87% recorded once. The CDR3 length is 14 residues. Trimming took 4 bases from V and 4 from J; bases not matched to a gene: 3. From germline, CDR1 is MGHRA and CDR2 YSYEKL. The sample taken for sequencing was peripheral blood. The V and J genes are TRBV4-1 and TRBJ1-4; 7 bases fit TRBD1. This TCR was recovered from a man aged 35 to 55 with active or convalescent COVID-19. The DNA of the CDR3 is TGCGCCAGCAGCCCGGGACAGAATAATGAAAAACTGTTTTTT. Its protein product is CASSPGQNNEKLFF.